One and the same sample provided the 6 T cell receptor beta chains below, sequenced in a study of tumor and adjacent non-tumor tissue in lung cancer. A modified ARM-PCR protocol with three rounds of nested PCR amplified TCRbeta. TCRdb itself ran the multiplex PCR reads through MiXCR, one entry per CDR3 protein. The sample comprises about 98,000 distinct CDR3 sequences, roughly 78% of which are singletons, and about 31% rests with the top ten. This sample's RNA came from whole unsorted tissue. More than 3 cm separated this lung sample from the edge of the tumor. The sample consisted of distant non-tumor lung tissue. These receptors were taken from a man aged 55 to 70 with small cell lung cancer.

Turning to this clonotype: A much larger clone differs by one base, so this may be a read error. The CDR3 protein is CAGSPPGKAAEAFF. CDR3 coding DNA: TGTGCCGGTAGCCCTCCAGGGAAGGCGGCTGAAGCTTTCTTT. The chain uses TRBV19 and TRBJ1-1; the D gene is possibly TRBD1 (5 bases). This CDR3 is 14 amino acids long. Germline assignment: CDR1 LNHDA and CDR2 SQIVND (reference sequence).

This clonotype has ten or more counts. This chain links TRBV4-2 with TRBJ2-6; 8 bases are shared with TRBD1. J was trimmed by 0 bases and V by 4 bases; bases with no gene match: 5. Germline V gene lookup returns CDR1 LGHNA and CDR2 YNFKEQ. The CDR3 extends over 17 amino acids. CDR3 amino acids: CASSPGQDHSGANVLTF. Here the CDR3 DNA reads TGTGCCAGCAGCCCGGGACAGGACCACTCTGGGGCCAACGTCCTGACTTTC.

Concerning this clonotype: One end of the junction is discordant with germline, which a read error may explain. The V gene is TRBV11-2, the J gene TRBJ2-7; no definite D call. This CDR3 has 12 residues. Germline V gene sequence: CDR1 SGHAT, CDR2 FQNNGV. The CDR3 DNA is TGTACCAGCAGCTCGACCTATGGCGAGCGGTACTTC. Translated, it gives CTSSSTYGERYF. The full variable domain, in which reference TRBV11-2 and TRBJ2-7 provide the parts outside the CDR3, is EAGVAQSPRYKIIEKRQSVAFWCNPISGHATLYWYQQILGQGPKLLIQFQNNGVVDDSQLPKDRFSAERLKGVDSTLKIQPAKLEDSAVYLCTSSSTYGERYFGPGTRLTVT.

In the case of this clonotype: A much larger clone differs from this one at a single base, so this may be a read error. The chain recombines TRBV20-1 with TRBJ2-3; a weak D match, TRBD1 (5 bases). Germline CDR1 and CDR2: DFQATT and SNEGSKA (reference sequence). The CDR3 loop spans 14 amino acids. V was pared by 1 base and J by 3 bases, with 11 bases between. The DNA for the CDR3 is TGCAGTGCTAGAGTCGCCGGACAAACAGATACGCAGTATTTT. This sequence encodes CSARVAGQTDTQYF.

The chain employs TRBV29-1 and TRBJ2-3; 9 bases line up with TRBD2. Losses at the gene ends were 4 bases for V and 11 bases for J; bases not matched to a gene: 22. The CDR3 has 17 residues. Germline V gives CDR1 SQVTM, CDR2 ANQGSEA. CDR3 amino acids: CSVGGLAGTTSTYMQYF. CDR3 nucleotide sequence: TGCAGCGTTGGAGGCCTAGCGGGGACTACTAGCACATATATGCAGTATTTT.

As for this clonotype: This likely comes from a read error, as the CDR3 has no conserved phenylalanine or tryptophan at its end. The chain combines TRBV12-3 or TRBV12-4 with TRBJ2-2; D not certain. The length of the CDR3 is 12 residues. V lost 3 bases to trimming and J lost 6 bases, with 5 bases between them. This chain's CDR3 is CASSLAAGELFI. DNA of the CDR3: TGTGCCAGCAGTTTGGCAGCCGGGGAGCTGTTTATT.